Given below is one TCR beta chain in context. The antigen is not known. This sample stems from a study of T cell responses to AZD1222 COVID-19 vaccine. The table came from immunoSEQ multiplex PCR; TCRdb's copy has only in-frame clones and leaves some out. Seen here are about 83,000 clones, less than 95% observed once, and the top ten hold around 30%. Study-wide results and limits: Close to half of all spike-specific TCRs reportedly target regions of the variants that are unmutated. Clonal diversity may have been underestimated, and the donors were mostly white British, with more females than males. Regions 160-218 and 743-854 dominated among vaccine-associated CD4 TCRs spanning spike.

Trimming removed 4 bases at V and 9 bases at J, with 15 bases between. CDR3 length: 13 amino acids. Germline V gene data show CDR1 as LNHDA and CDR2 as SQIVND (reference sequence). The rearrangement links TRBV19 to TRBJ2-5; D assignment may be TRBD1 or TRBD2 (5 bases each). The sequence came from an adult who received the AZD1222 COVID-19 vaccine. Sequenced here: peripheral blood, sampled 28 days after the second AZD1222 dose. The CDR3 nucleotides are TGTGCCAGTAGTACTGGGACGAGTGGAGCCCAGTACTTC. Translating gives CASSTGTSGAQYF. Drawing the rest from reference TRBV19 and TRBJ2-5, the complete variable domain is DGGITQSPKYLFRKEGQNVTLSCEQNLNHDAMYWYRQDPGQGLRLIYYSQIVNDFQKGDIAEGYSVSREKKESFPLTVTSAQKNPTAFYLCASSTGTSGAQYFGPGTRLLVL.